This record concerns one TCR beta chain sequence. One junction end does not reproduce the germline sequence, and a read error may be involved. Joint extraction of RNA and DNA used roughly 20-32 mg of bulk tissue that was unsorted. The source of the sample is a study of tumor-infiltrating lymphocytes in primary liver carcinoma. A constant-region primer served to make TCR beta cDNA from about 500 ng total RNA. ARM-PCR, slightly modified, supplied the TCR beta libraries through three nested multiplex PCR rounds. One entry per CDR3 protein results from TCRdb running MiXCR on the multiplex PCR reads. The profile covers tens of thousands of distinct CDR3 sequences, with 70% to 80% appearing a single time and roughly 38% taken by the ten largest. The source is a man in his forties or fifties with primary liver carcinoma and hepatitis B virus infection. Material: liver tumor tissue from sampling region 5. Subset meaning: tumor region T5, tumor centre.

DNA of the CDR3: TGCACCAGCAGCCAAGCAATAGAACAGACCTCCTATAATTCACCCCTCCACTTT. Its translation is CTSSQAIEQTSYNSPLHF. The chain carries TRBV4-1 and TRBJ1-6; D not resolved. CDR1 is MGHRA, CDR2 YSYEKL, per germline. CDR3 length: 18 amino acids.